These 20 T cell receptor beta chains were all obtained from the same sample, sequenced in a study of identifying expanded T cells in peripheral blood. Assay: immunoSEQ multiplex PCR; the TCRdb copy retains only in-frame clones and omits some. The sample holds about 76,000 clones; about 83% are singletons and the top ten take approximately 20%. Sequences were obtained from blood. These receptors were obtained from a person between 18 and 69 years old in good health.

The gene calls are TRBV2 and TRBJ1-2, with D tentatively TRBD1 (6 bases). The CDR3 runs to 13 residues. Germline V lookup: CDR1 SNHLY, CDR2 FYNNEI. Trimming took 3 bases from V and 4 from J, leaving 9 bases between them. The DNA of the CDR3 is TGTGCCAGCAGTGATCAGGGGACCTATGGCTACACCTTC. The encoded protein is CASSDQGTYGYTF.

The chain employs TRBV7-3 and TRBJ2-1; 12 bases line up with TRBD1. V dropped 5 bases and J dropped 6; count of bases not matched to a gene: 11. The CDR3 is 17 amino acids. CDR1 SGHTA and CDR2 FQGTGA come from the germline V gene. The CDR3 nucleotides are TGTGCCAGCAGCCCCACATCGGGACAGGGGGCGGGCAATGAGCAGTTCTTC. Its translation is CASSPTSGQGAGNEQFF.

Written as DNA, the CDR3 is TGTGCCAGCTCACCACCGTTGGGCAGAGCAGGCACAGATACGCAGTATTTT. This encodes CASSPPLGRAGTDTQYF. The rearrangement uses TRBV18 and TRBJ2-3; D not resolved. The V end lost 0 bases, the J end lost 1 base, and 14 bases lay between the germline ends. Germline V gives CDR1 KGHSH, CDR2 LQKENI. CDR3 length equals 17 residues. The full variable domain, completed using reference TRBV18 and TRBJ2-3, is NAGVMQNPRHLVRRRGQEARLRCSPMKGHSHVYWYRQLPEEGLKFMVYLQKENIIDESGMPKERFSAEFPKEGPSILRIQQVVRGDSAAYFCASSPPLGRAGTDTQYFGPGTRLTVL.

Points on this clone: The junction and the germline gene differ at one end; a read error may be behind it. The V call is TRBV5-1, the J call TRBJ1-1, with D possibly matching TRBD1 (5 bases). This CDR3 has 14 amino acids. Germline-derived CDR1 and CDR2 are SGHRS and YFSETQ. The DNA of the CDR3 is TGCGCCAGCAGGTTGGATAGCGGGGACCGGCAAGCTTTCTTT. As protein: CASRLDSGDRQAFF.

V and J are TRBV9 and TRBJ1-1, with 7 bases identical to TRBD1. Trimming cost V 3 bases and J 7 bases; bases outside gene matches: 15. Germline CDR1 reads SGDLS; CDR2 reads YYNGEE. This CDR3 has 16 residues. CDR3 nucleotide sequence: TGTGCCAGCAGCGCCGCAGGGGGTCAGGGTGGGTTTGAAGCTTTCTTT. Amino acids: CASSAAGGQGGFEAFF.

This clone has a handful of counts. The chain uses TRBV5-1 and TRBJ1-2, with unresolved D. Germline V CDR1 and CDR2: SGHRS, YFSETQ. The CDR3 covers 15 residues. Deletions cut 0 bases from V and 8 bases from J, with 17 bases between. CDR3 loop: CASSLANGPAEGYTF. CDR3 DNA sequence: TGCGCCAGCAGCTTGGCCAATGGGCCCGCGGAAGGCTACACCTTC.

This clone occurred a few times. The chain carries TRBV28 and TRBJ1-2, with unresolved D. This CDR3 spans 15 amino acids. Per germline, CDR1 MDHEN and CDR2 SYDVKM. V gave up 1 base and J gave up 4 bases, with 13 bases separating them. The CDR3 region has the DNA TGTGCCAGCAGTTTATCCCTCCCGATACGCTATGGCTACACCTTC. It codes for CASSLSLPIRYGYTF.

The CDR3 sequence: CASSTGRFTYEQYF. The CDR3, as DNA: TGTGCCAGCAGTACCGGGCGGTTCACCTACGAGCAGTACTTC. J is TRBJ2-7 and V is TRBV7-8; D is unclear. CDR1 is SGHVS and CDR2 is FQNEAQ in the germline V gene. V lost 6 bases, J lost 2 bases, and 14 bases lay in between. The CDR3 loop spans 14 amino acids.

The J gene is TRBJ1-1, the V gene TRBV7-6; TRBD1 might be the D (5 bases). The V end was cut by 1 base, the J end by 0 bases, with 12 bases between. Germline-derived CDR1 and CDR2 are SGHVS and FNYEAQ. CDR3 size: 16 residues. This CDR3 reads CASSLERAGLNTEAFF. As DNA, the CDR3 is TGTGCCAGCAGCTTAGAACGGGCAGGGTTGAACACTGAAGCTTTCTTT.

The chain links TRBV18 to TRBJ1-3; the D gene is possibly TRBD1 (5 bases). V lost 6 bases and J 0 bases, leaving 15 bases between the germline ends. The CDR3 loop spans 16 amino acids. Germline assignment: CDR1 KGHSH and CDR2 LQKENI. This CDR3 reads CASSPTVSVSGNTIYF. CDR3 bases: TGTGCCAGCTCCCCGACAGTTTCGGTCTCTGGAAACACCATATATTTT.

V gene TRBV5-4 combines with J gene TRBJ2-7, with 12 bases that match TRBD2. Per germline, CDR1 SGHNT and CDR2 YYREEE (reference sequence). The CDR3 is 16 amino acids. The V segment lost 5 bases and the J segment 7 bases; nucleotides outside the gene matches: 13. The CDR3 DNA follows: TGTGCCAGCAGTCTGGCCCTAGCGGGAGGGCCGGGAGAGCAGTACTTC. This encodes CASSLALAGGPGEQYF.

The CDR3 DNA reads TGCGCCAGCAGGGAAAGTAGCTGGGGGAACACAGATACGCAGTATTTT. Protein: CASRESSWGNTDTQYF. This chain joins TRBV5-1 and TRBJ2-3, with D possibly being TRBD1 or TRBD2 (5 bases each). V lost 5 bases and J 2 bases, leaving 18 bases between the germline ends. In germline, CDR1 is SGHRS, CDR2 YFSETQ. The CDR3 is 16 residues long.

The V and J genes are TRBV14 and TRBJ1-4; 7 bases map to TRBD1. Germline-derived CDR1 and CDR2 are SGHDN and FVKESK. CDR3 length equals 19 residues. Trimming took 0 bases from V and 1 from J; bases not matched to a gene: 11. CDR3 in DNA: TGTGCCAGCAGCCAAGATGAGACAGGGCGAGGACGAACTAATGAAAAACTGTTTTTT. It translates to CASSQDETGRGRTNEKLFF.

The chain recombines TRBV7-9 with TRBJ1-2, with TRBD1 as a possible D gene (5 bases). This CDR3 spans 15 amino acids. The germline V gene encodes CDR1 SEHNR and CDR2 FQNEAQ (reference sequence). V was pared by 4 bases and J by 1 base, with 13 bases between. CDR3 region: CASSSAAGLNYGYTF. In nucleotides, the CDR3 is TGTGCCAGCAGCTCGGCGGCGGGGCTTAACTATGGCTACACCTTC.

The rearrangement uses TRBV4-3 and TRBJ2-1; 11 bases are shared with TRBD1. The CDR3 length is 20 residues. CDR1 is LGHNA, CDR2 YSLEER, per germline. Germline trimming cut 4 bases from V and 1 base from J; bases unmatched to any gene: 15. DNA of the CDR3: TGCGCCAGCAGCCCCGCGGCCGGACAGGGGGCTTCTCTGTCCTACAATGAGCAGTTCTTC. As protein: CASSPAAGQGASLSYNEQFF.

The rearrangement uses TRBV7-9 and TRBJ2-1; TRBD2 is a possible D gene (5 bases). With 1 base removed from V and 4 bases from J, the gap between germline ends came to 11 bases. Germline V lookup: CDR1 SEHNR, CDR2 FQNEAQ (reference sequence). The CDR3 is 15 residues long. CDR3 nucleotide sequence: TGTGCCAGCAGCTTAGAGAGGGAGAGTTACAATGAGCAGTTCTTC. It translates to CASSLERESYNEQFF. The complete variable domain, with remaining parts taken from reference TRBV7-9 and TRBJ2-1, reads DTGVSQNPRHKITKRGQNVTFRCDPISEHNRLYWYRQTLGQGPEFLTYFQNEAQLEKSRLLSDRFSAERPKGSFSTLEIQRTEQGDSAMYLCASSLERESYNEQFFGPGTRLTVL.

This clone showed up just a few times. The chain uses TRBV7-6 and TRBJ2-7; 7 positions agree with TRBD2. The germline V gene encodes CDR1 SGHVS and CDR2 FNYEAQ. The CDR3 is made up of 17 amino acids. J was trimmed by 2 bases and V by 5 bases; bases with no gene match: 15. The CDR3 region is CASSPLPGGSQTYEQYF. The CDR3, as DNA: TGTGCCAGCAGCCCGCTCCCCGGGGGGTCCCAAACCTACGAGCAGTACTTC.

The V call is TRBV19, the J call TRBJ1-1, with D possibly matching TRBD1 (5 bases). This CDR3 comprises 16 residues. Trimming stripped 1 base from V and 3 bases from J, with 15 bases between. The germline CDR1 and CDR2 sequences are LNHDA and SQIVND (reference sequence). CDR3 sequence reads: CASSIGQNSAYTEAFF. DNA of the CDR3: TGTGCCAGTAGTATAGGACAGAACTCGGCCTACACTGAAGCTTTCTTT.

The CDR3 bases are TGTGCCAGCAGCTTAATCGAGAGACTAGCGGAGACCCAGTACTTC. As protein: CASSLIERLAETQYF. V is TRBV7-2 and J is TRBJ2-5; 8 nucleotides line up with TRBD2. The CDR3 extends over 15 amino acids. V gave up 2 bases and J gave up 5 bases; unmatched junction bases: 7. Germline CDR1 and CDR2: SGHTA and FQGNSA. Using reference TRBV7-2 and TRBJ2-5 for the parts outside the CDR3, the full variable domain is GAGVSQSPSNKVTEKGKDVELRCDPISGHTALYWYRQSLGQGLEFLIYFQGNSAPDKSGLPSDRFSAERTGGSVSTLTIQRTQQEDSAVYLCASSLIERLAETQYFGPGTRLLVL.

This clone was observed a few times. The CDR3: CAISAETGYSPLHF. In DNA, the CDR3 is TGTGCCATCAGTGCGGAGACAGGGTATTCACCCCTCCACTTT. The V call is TRBV10-3, the J call TRBJ1-6, with TRBD1 matching 7 bases. Germline values: CDR1 ENHRY, CDR2 SYGVKD. The V segment lost 4 bases and the J segment 8 bases; nucleotides outside the gene matches: 5. The CDR3 loop spans 14 amino acids.